This T cell receptor beta chain was recorded in a study of shared T cell receptors in the human thymus. The CDR3 sequence is 16 residues long. Trimming removed 1 base from V and 0 bases from J; junction bases left unmatched: 2. Germline V gene data show CDR1 as SGHAT and CDR2 as FQNNGV. The assay was immunoSEQ multiplex PCR, and TCRdb's table has in-frame clones only and misses some. The sample contains hundreds of thousands of clones, over 75% of which appear only once. This clone was counted once. These data also formed part of another study, on human thymus T cells. Turning to that study: Gene usage (both V and J) appeared biased in thymic and blood repertoires.

The TCR was taken from a boy in the first two years of life with a congenital heart defect. The V gene is TRBV11-2, the J gene TRBJ2-1; 8 bases match TRBD2. Sequences were obtained from thymocytes. The CDR3 spells CASSLGAGASYNEQFF. CDR3 bases: TGTGCCAGCAGCTTAGGAGCGGGGGCCTCCTACAATGAGCAGTTCTTC. Drawing the rest from reference TRBV11-2 and TRBJ2-1, the complete variable domain is EAGVAQSPRYKIIEKRQSVAFWCNPISGHATLYWYQQILGQGPKLLIQFQNNGVVDDSQLPKDRFSAERLKGVDSTLKIQPAKLEDSAVYLCASSLGAGASYNEQFFGPGTRLTVL.